This T cell receptor beta chain is from a study of post-analysis software for immune sequencing data. Study results and caveats: Elevated frequency relative to controls characterized several TRBV segments in patients, TRBV5-6, TRBV5-1 and TRBV20-1 among them.

The ends were cut back, 2 bases at V and 2 bases at J, with 13 bases in the middle. The germline V gene has CDR1 SGHVS and CDR2 FQNEAQ. This CDR3 spans 15 amino acids. The library was made from cDNA and included unique molecular identifiers. Some 500,000 cDNA molecules were obtained per 1 to 10 million input T cells. Each CDR3 protein is one row after TCRdb ran MiXCR on the PCR reads. Of hundreds of thousands of distinct CDR3 sequences in the sample, roughly 40% were seen once. Comments on this clonotype: What it binds is not known.

The clonotype originates from a girl between 10 and 17 years old with multiple sclerosis. The J gene is TRBJ2-7, the V gene TRBV7-8; perhaps TRBD1 as D (6 bases). The sequencing input was blood. CDR3 DNA: TGTGCCAGCAGCTTATTGAGGAACAGGGCCTACGAGCAGTACTTC. It encodes CASSLLRNRAYEQYF.